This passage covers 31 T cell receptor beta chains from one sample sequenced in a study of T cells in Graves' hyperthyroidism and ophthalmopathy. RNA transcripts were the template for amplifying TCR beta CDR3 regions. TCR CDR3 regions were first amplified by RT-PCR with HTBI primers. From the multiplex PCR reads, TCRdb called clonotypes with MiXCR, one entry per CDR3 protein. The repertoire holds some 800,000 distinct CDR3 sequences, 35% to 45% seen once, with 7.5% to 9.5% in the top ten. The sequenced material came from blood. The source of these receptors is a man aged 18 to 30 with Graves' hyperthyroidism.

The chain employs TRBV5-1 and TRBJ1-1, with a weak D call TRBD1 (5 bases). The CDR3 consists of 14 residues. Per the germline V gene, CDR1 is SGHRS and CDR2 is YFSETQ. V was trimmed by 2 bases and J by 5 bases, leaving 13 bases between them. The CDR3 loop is CASSFKTEGTEAFF. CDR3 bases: TGCGCCAGCAGCTTCAAGACTGAGGGGACTGAAGCTTTCTTT.

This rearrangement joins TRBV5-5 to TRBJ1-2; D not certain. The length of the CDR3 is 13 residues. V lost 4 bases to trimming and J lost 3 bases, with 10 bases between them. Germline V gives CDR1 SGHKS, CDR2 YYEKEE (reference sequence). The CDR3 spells CASSTRTDYGYTF. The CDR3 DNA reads TGTGCCAGCAGCACCCGGACTGACTATGGCTACACCTTC.

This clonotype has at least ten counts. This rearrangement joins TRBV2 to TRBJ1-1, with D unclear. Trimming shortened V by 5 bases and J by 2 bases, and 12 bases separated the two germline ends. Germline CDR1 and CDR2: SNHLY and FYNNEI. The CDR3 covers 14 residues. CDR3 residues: CASSSDRRNTEAFF. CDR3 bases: TGTGCCAGCAGTTCGGACCGACGAAACACTGAAGCTTTCTTT.

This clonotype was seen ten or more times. CDR3 coding DNA: TGTGCCAGCAGCCACCGGAAGGATTCCGGCTATGGCTACACCTTC. Translation: CASSHRKDSGYGYTF. This rearrangement joins TRBV6-5 to TRBJ1-2; no clear D gene. This CDR3 region has 15 residues. The V gene lost 6 bases and the J gene lost 4 bases, with 18 bases spanning the gap. Germline V gene data show CDR1 as MNHEY and CDR2 as SVGAGI.

In DNA form, the CDR3 reads TGTGCCAGCAGTTTTGTGGGACAGGCGCTCTCTGGGGCCAACGTCCTGACTTTC. Its protein product is CASSFVGQALSGANVLTF. This sequence joins TRBV12-3 or TRBV12-4 and TRBJ2-6; TRBD1 aligns across 8 bases. The CDR3 covers 18 residues. Trimming removed 3 bases from V and 0 bases from J; junction bases left unmatched: 7.

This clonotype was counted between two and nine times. The chain's CDR3 is CSARKRLQETQYF. Here the CDR3 DNA reads TGCAGTGCTAGAAAGCGGCTCCAAGAGACCCAGTACTTC. The V gene is TRBV20-1, the J gene TRBJ2-5, with D maybe TRBD2 (5 bases). The V and J ends lost 2 bases and 1 base respectively, with 8 bases between them. The CDR3 consists of 13 residues. Germline CDR1 is DFQATT and CDR2 is SNEGSKA (reference sequence).

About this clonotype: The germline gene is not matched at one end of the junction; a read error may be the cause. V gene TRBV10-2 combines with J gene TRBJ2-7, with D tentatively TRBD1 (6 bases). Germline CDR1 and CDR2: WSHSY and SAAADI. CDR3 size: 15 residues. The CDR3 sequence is CASSPHRDPYYEQYF. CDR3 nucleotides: TGTGCCAGCAGCCCGCACAGGGACCCATACTACGAGCAGTACTTC.

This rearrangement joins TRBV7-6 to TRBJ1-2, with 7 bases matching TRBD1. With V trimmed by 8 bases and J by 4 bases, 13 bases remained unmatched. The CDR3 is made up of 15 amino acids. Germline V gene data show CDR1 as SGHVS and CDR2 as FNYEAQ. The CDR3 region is CASPPIRDSTYGYTF. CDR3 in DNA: TGTGCCAGCCCACCGATCCGGGACAGCACCTATGGCTACACCTTC.

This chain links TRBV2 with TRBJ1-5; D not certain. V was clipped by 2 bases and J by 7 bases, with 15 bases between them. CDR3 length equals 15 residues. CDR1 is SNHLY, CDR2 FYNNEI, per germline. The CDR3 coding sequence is TGTGCCAGCAGTGAAATGATGGGAAAGTCCCAGCCCCAGCATTTT. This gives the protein CASSEMMGKSQPQHF.

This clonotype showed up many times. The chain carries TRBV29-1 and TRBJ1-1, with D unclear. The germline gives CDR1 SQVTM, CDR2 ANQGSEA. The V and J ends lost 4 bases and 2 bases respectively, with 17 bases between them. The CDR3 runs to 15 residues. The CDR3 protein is CSVVQTPPRNTEAFF. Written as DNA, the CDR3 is TGCAGCGTTGTCCAAACACCACCGAGAAACACTGAAGCTTTCTTT.

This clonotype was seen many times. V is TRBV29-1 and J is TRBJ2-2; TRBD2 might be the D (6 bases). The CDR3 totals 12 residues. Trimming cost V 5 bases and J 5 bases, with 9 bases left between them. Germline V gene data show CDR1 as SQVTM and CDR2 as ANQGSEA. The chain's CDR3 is CSVPAGTGELFF. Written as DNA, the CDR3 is TGCAGCGTTCCTGCGGGGACCGGGGAGCTGTTTTTT.

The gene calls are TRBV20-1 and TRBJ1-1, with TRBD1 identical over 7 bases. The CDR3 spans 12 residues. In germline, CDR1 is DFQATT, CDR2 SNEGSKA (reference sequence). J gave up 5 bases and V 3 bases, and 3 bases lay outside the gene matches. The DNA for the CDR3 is TGCAGTGCTAGGACAGGGAGGACTGAAGCTTTCTTT. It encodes CSARTGRTEAFF.

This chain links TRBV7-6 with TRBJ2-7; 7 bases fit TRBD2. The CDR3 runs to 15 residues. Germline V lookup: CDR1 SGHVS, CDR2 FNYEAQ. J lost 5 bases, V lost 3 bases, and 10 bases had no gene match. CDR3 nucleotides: TGTGCCAGCAGCTTGGGGGGGGGATATATAGACGAGCAGTACTTC. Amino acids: CASSLGGGYIDEQYF.

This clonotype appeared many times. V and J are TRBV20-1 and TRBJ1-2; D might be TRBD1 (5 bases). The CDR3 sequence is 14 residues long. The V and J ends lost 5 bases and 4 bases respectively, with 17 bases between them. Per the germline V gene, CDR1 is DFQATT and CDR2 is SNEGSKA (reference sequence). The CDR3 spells CSADSGLTVYGYTF. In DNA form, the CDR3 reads TGCAGTGCTGACTCGGGACTAACCGTCTATGGCTACACCTTC.

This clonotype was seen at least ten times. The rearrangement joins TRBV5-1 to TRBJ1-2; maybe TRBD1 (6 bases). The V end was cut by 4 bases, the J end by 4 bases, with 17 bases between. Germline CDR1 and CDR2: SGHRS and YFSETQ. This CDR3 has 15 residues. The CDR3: CASSDGPDSSYGYTF. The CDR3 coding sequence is TGCGCCAGCAGCGACGGCCCGGACAGCAGCTATGGCTACACCTTC.

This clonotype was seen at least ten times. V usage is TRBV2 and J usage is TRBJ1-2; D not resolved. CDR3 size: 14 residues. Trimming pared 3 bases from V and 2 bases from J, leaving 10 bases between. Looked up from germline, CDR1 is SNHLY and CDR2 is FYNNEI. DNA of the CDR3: TGTGCCAGCAGTGATTTTAGAGGGAACTATGGCTACACCTTC. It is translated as CASSDFRGNYGYTF. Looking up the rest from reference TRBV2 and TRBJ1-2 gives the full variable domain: EPEVTQTPSHQVTQMGQEVILRCVPISNHLYFYWYRQILGQKVEFLVSFYNNEISEKSEIFDDQFSVERPDGSNFTLKIRSTKLEDSAMYFCASSDFRGNYGYTFGSGTRLTVV.

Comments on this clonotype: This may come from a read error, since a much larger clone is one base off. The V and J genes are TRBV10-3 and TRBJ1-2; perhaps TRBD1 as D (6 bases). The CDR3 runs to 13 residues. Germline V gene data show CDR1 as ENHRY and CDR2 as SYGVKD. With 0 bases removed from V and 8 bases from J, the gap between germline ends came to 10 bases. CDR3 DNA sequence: TGTGCCATCAGTGAGTCGGACAGCTGGGGCTACACCTTC. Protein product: CAISESDSWGYTF.

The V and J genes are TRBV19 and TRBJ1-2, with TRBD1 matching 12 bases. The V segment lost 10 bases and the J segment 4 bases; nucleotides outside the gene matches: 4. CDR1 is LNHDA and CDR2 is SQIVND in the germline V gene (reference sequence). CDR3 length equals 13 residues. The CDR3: CATRDRGLYGYTF. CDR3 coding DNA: TGTGCCACCCGGGACAGGGGGCTCTATGGCTACACCTTC.

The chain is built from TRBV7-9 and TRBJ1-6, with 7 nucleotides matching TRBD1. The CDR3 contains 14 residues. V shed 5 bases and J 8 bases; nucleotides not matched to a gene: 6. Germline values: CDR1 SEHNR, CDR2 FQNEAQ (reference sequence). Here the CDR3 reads CASSGRGVDSPLHF. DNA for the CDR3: TGTGCCAGCAGCGGCAGGGGGGTGGATTCACCCCTCCACTTT.

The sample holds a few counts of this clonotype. The DNA of the CDR3 is TGCGCCAGCAGCCTTCTATGGGGGAGCTATGGCTACACCTTC. Residues: CASSLLWGSYGYTF. The V and J genes are TRBV4-1 and TRBJ1-2; D is possibly TRBD1 (5 bases). The CDR3 sequence is 14 residues long. The germline V gene encodes CDR1 MGHRA and CDR2 YSYEKL. Trimming removed 4 bases at V and 4 bases at J, with 13 bases between.

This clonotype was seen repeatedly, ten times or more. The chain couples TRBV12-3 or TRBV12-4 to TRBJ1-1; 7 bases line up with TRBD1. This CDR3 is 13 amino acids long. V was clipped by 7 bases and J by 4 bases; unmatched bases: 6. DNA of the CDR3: TGTGCCAGCACCGGACAGGTCTCCACTGAAGCTTTCTTT. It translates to CASTGQVSTEAFF.

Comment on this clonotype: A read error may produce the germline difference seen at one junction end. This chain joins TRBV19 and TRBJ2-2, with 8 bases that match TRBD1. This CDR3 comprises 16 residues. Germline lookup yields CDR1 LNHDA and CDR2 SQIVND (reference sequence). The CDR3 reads CASSAPGQASTGKLFF. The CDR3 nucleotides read TGTGCCAGTAGTGCCCCGGGACAGGCCTCCACCGGGAAGCTGTTTTTT.

CDR3 nucleotides: TGTGCCATCAGCCCTAGAAGAGGTGGAAACACCTTC. It is translated as CAISPRRGGNTF. The V call is TRBV10-3, the J call TRBJ1-2, with D uncertain. The V end lost 6 bases, the J end lost 12 bases, and 17 bases lay between the germline ends. This CDR3 region has 12 residues. CDR1 is ENHRY, CDR2 SYGVKD, per germline.

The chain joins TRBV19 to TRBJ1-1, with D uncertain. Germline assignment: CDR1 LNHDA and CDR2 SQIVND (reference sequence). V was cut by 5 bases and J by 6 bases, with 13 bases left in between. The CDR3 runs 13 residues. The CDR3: CASSLRTRAEAFF. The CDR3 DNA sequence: TGTGCCAGTAGTCTCCGGACTAGGGCTGAAGCTTTCTTT. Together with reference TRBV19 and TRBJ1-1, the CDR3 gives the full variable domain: DGGITQSPKYLFRKEGQNVTLSCEQNLNHDAMYWYRQDPGQGLRLIYYSQIVNDFQKGDIAEGYSVSREKKESFPLTVTSAQKNPTAFYLCASSLRTRAEAFFGQGTRLTVV.

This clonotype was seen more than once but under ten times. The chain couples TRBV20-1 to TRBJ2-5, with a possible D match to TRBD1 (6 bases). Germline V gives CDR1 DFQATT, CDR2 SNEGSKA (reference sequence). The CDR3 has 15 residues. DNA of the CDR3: TGCAGCACTGATTTACAGGGTTCGAATGCGGAGACCCAGTACTTC. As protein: CSTDLQGSNAETQYF.

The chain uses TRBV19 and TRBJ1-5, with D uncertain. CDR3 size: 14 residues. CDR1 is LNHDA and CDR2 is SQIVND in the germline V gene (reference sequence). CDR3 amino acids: CASEGGWANQPQHF. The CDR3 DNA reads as TGTGCTAGTGAGGGTGGATGGGCCAATCAGCCCCAGCATTTT.

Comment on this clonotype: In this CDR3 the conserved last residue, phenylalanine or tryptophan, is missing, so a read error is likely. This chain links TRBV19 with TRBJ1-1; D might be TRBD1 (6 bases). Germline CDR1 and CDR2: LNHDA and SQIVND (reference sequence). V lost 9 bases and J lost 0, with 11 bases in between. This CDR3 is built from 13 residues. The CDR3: CASRGELNTEAFL. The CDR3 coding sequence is TGTGCCAGCAGGGGAGAGTTGAACACTGAAGCTTTCCTT.

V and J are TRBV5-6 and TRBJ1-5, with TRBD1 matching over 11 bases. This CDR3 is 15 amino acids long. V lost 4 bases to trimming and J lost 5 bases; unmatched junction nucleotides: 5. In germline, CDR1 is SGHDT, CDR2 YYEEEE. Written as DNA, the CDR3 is TGTGCCAGCAGCGGGACAGGGGGGATTGATCAGCCCCAGCATTTT. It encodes CASSGTGGIDQPQHF.

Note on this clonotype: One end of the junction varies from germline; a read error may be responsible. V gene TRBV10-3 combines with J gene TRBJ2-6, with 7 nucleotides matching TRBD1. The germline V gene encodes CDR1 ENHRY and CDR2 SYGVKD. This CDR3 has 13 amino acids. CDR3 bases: TGTGCCATCGGGACAGAGGGGGATAACACTGAAGCTTTC. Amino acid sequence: CAIGTEGDNTEAF.

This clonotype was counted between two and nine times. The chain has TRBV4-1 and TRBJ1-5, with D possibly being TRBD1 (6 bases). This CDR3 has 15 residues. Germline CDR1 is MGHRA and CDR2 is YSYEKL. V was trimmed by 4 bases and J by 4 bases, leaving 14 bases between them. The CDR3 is CASSPWGQGNQPQHF. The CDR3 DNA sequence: TGCGCCAGCAGCCCGTGGGGCCAGGGGAATCAGCCCCAGCATTTT.

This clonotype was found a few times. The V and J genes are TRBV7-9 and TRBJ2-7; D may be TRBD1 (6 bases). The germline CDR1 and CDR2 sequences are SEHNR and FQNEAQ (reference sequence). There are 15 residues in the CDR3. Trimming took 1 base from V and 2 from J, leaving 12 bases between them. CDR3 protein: CASSLGGQKPYEQYF. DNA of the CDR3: TGTGCCAGCAGCTTAGGGGGACAAAAACCCTACGAGCAGTACTTC. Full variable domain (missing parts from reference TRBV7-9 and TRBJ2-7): DTGVSQNPRHKITKRGQNVTFRCDPISEHNRLYWYRQTLGQGPEFLTYFQNEAQLEKSRLLSDRFSAERPKGSFSTLEIQRTEQGDSAMYLCASSLGGQKPYEQYFGPGTRLTVT.